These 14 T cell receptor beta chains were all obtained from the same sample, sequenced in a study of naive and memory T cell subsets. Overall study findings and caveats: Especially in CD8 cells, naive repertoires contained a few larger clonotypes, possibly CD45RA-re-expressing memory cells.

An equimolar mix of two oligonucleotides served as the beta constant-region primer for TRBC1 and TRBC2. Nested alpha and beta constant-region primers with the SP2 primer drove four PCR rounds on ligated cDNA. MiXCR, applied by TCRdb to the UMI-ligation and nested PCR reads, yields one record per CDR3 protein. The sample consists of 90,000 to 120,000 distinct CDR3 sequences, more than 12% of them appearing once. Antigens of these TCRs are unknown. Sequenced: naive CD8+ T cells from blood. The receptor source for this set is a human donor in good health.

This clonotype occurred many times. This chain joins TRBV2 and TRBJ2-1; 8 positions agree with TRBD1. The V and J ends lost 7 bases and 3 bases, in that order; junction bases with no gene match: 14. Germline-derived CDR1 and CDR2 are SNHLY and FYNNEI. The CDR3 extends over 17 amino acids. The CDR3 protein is CASTRRTGLSFYNEQFF. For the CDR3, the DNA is TGTGCCAGCACCCGGAGGACAGGGCTGTCCTTCTACAATGAGCAGTTCTTC. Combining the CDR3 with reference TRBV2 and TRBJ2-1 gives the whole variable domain EPEVTQTPSHQVTQMGQEVILRCVPISNHLYFYWYRQILGQKVEFLVSFYNNEISEKSEIFDDQFSVERPDGSNFTLKIRSTKLEDSAMYFCASTRRTGLSFYNEQFFGPGTRLTVL.

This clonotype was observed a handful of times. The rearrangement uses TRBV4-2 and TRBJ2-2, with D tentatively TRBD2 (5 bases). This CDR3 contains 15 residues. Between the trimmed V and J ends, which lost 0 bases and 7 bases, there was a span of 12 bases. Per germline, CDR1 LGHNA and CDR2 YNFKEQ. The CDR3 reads CASSQELNAGGELFF. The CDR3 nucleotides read TGTGCCAGCAGCCAAGAGCTTAATGCGGGCGGGGAGCTGTTTTTT.

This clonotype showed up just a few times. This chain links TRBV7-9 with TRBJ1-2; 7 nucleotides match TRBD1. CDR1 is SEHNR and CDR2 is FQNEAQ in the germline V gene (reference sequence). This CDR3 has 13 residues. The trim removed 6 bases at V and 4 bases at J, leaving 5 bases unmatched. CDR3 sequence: CASRPTGPYGYTF. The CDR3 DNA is TGTGCCAGCAGGCCGACAGGGCCCTATGGCTACACCTTC.

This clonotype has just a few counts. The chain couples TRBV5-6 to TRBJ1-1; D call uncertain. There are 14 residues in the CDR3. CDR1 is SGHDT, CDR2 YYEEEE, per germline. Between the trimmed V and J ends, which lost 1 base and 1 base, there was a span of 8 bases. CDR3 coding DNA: TGTGCCAGCAGCTTGAGTCACGCGAACACTGAAGCTTTCTTT. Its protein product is CASSLSHANTEAFF.

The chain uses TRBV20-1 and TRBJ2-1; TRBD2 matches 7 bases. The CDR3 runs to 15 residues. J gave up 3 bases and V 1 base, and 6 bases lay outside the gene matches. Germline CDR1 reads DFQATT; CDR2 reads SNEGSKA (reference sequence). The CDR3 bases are TGCAGTGCTAGAGGGGCTAGCGGAGGCTACAATGAGCAGTTCTTC. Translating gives CSARGASGGYNEQFF.

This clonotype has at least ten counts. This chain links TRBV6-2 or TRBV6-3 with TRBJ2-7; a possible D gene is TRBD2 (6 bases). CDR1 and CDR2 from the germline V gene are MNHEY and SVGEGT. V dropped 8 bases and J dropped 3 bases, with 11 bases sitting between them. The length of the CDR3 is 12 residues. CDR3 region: CASGSGLYEQYF. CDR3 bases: TGTGCCAGCGGATCGGGACTCTACGAGCAGTACTTC.

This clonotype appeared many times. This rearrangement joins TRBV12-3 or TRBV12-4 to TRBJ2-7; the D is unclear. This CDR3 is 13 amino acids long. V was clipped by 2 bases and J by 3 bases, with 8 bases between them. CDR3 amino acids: CASSLRGFYEQYF. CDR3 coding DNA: TGTGCCAGCAGTTTACGAGGATTCTACGAGCAGTACTTC.

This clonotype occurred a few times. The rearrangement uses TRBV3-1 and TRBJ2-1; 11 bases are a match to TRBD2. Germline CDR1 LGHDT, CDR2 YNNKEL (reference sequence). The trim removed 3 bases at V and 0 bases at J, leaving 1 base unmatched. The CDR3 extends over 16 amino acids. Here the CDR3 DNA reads TGTGCCAGCAGCCAGACTAGCGGGAACTCCTACAATGAGCAGTTCTTC. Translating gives CASSQTSGNSYNEQFF.

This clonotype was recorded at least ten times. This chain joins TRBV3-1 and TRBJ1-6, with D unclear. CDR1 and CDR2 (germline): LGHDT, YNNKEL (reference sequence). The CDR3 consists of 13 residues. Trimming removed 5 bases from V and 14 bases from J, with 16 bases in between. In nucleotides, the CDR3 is TGTGCCAGCAGCTCGACGGCAGCAGGAACCCTCCACTTT. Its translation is CASSSTAAGTLHF.

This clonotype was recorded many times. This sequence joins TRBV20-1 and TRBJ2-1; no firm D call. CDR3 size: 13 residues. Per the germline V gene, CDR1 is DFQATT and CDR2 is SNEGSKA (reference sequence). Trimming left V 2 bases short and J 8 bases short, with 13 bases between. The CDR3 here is CSARITRIDEQFF. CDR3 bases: TGCAGTGCTAGAATCACGAGGATCGATGAGCAGTTCTTC.

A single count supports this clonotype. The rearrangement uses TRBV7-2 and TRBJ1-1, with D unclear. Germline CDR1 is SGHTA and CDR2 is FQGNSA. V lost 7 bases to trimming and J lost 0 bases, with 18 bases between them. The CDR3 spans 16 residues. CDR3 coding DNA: TGTGCCAGCAACCGGACTCGGGGAGTAATGAACACTGAAGCTTTCTTT. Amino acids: CASNRTRGVMNTEAFF.

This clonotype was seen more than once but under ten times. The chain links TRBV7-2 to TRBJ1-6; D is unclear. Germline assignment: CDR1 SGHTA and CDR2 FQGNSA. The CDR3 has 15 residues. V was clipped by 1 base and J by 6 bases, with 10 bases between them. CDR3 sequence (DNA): TGTGCCAGCAGCTTAGATGGGAGCTCTAATTCACCCCTCCACTTT. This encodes CASSLDGSSNSPLHF. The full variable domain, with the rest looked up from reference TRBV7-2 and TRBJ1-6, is GAGVSQSPSNKVTEKGKDVELRCDPISGHTALYWYRQSLGQGLEFLIYFQGNSAPDKSGLPSDRFSAERTGGSVSTLTIQRTQQEDSAVYLCASSLDGSSNSPLHFGNGTRLTVT.

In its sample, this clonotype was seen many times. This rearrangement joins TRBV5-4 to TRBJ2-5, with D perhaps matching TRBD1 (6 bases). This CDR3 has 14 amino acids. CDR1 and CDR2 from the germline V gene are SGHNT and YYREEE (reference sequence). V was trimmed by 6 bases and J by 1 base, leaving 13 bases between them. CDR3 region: CASTPRGTQETQYF. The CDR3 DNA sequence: TGTGCCAGCACCCCCAGGGGAACCCAAGAGACCCAGTACTTC.

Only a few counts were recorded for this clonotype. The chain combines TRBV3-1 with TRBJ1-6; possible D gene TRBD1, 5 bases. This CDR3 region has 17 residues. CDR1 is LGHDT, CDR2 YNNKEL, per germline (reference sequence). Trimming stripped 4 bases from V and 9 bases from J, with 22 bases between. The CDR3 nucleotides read TGTGCCAGCAGCCGATCTGAAGGGCAGGGTTACGGTTCACCCCTCCACTTT. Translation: CASSRSEGQGYGSPLHF. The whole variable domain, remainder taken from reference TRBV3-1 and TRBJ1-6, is DTAVSQTPKYLVTQMGNDKSIKCEQNLGHDTMYWYKQDSKKFLKIMFSYNNKELIINETVPNRFSPKSPDKAHLNLHINSLELGDSAVYFCASSRSEGQGYGSPLHFGNGTRLTVT.